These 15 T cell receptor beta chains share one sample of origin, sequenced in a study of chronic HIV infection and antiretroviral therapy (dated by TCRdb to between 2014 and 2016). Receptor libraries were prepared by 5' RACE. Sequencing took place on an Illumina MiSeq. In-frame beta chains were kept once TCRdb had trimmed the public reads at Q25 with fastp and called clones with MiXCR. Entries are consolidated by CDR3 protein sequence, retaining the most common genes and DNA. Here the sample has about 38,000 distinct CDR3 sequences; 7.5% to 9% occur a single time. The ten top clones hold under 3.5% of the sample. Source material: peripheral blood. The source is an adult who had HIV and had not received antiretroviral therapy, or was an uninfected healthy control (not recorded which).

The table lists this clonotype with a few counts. The CDR3 coding sequence is TGCGCCAGCAGTGTCGGACAGACCTACGAGCAGTACTTC. Protein: CASSVGQTYEQYF. The chain combines TRBV5-1 with TRBJ2-7, with D possibly TRBD1 on 6 matching bases. The CDR3 has 13 residues. V shed 5 bases and J shed 2 bases, with 11 bases lying between them. Germline-derived CDR1 and CDR2 are SGHRS and YFSETQ.

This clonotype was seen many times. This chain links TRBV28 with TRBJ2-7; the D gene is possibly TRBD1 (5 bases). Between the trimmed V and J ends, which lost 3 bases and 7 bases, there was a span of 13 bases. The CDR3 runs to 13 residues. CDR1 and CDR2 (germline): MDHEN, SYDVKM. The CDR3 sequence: CASSLGPYREQYF. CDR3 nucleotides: TGTGCCAGCAGTTTGGGGCCGTATCGGGAGCAGTACTTC.

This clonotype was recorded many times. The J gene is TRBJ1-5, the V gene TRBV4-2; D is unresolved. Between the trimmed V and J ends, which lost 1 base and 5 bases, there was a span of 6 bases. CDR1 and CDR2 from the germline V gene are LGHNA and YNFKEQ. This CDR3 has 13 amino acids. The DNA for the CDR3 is TGTGCCAGCAGCCAAGTGATCCATCAGCCCCAGCATTTT. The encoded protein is CASSQVIHQPQHF.

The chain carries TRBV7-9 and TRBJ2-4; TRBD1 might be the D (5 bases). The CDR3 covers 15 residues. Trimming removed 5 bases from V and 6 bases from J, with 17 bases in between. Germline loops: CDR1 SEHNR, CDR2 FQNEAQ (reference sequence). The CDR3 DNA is TGTGCCAGCAGCCCCGGAGTAGGGGTGGGAAACATTCAGTACTTC. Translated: CASSPGVGVGNIQYF.

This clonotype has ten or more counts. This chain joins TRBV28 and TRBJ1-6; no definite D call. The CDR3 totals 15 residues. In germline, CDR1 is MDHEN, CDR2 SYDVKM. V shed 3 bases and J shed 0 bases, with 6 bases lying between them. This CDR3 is CASSFVSSYNSPLHF. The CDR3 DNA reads TGTGCCAGCAGTTTTGTTAGCTCCTATAATTCACCCCTCCACTTT.

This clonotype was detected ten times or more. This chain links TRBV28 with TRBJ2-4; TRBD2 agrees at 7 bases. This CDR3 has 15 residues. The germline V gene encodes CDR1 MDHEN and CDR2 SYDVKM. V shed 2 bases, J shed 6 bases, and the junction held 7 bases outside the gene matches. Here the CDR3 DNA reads TGTGCCAGCAGTTTAGGGGGGGAGGTCATAAACATTCAGTACTTC. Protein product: CASSLGGEVINIQYF.

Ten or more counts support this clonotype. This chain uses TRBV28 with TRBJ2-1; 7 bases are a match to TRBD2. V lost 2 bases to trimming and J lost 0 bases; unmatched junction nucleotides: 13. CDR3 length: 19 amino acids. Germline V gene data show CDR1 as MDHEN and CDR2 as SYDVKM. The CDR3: CASSLAQTSPWFSYNEQFF. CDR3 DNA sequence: TGTGCCAGCAGTTTAGCCCAGACTAGCCCTTGGTTCTCCTACAATGAGCAGTTCTTC.

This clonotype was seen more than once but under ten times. The CDR3 nucleotides are TGCAGTGCTGGAGGGACCATGGGGAACATTCAGTACTTC. It encodes CSAGGTMGNIQYF. This rearrangement joins TRBV20-1 to TRBJ2-4; possibly TRBD2 for D (6 bases). Germline V lookup: CDR1 DFQATT, CDR2 SNEGSKA (reference sequence). CDR3 length equals 13 residues. Trimming took 5 bases from V and 7 from J, leaving 15 bases between them.

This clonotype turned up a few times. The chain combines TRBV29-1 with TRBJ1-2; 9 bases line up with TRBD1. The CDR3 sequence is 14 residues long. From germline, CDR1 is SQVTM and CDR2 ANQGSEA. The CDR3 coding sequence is TGCACCGCACTTAAGACAGGGGGAAACTATGGCTACACCTTC. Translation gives CTALKTGGNYGYTF.

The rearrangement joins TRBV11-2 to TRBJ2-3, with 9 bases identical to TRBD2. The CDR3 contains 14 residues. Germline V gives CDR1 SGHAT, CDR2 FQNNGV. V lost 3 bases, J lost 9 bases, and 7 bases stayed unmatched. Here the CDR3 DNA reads TGTGCCAGCAGCTTTTTAGCGGGAGAGGTGACGCAGTATTTT. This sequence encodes CASSFLAGEVTQYF.

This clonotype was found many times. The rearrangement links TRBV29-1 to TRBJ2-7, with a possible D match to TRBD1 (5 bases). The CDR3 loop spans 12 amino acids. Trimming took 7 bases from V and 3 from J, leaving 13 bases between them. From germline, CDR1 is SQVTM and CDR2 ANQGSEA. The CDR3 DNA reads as TGCAGCGCCTGGACACGCCTCTACGAGCAGTACTTC. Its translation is CSAWTRLYEQYF.

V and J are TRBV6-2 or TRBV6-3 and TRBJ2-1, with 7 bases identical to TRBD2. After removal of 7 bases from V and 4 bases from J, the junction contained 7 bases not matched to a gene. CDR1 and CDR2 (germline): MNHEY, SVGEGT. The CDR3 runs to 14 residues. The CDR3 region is CASTVGGSYNEQFF. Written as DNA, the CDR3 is TGTGCCAGCACAGTCGGGGGGTCTTACAATGAGCAGTTCTTC.

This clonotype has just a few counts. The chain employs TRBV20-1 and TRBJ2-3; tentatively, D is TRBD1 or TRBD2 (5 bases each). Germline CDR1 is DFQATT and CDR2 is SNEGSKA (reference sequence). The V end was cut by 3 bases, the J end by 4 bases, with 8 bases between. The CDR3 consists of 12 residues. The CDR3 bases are TGCAGTGCTAGGAGGGGTTCAGATACGCAGTATTTT. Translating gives CSARRGSDTQYF.

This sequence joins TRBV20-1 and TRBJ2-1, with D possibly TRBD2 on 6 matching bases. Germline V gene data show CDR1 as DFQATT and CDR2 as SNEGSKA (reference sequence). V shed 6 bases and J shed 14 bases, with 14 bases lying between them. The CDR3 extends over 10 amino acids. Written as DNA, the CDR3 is TGCAGTGCAACTAGCTTGGTTGAGTTCTTC. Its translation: CSATSLVEFF.

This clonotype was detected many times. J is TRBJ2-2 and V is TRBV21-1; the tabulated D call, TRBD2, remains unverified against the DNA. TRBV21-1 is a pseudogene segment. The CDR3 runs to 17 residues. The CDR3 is CASRDGLAGDNTGELFF. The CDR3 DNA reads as TGTGCCAGCAGGGATGGACTAGCGGGAGACAACACCGGGGAGCTGTTTTTT.